This is a list of T cell receptor beta chains from one sample in a study of T cell responses to AZD1222 COVID-19 vaccine. Some clones are missing from TCRdb's copy, which holds only in-frame ones; the method was immunoSEQ multiplex PCR. Among 100,000 to 120,000 clones listed, around 82% were seen once. The sequences come from peripheral blood, collected on day 0 of AZD1222 vaccination. These TCRs come from an adult in good health. The CDR3 runs from the conserved cysteine through the conserved F or W. Each record gives: D gene, CDR3 length, V gene, J gene, clone size, CDR3 DNA, CDR3 protein. D genes are given only for firm matches. Clone size is given for some rows only: seen once, a few or many times, or a class if the clone is expanded.

D gene: -
CDR3 length: 15
V gene: TRBV9
J gene: TRBJ2-5
clone size: few
CDR3 DNA: TGTGCCAGCAGCGTAGACGGCCCGGCCGGCGAGACCCAGTACTTC
CDR3 protein: CASSVDGPAGETQYF

D gene: TRBD1
CDR3 length: 15
V gene: TRBV4-3
J gene: TRBJ1-6
clone size: -
CDR3 DNA: TGCGCCAGCAGCCCCGGGACAGGGAGAATTCAACCCCTCCACTTT
CDR3 protein: CASSPGTGRIQPLHF

D gene: TRBD1
CDR3 length: 13
V gene: TRBV7-2
J gene: TRBJ1-2
clone size: few
CDR3 DNA: TGTGCCAGCAGCCAGACAGGGAGCTATGGCTACACCTTC
CDR3 protein: CASSQTGSYGYTF

D gene: TRBD1
CDR3 length: 16
V gene: TRBV23-1
J gene: TRBJ1-2
clone size: -
CDR3 DNA: TGCGCCAGCAGTCAAGAGGTCGACAGGGGGTCGGCTGGCTACACCTTC
CDR3 protein: CASSQEVDRGSAGYTF

D gene: TRBD1
CDR3 length: 17
V gene: TRBV10-3
J gene: TRBJ1-1
clone size: -
CDR3 DNA: TGTGCCATCAGTGACCACAGGACAGGGGGCGGGGACACTGAAGCTTTCTTT
CDR3 protein: CAISDHRTGGGDTEAFF

D gene: TRBD1
CDR3 length: 16
V gene: TRBV5-6
J gene: TRBJ1-2
clone size: -
CDR3 DNA: TGTGCCAGCAGCTTGGGACAGGGGCAGGATCTAAGAGGCTACACCTTC
CDR3 protein: CASSLGQGQDLRGYTF

D gene: TRBD1
CDR3 length: 16
V gene: TRBV19
J gene: TRBJ1-5
clone size: -
CDR3 DNA: TGTGCCAGTAGTTCGAGGACAGGGGGCCGCAGTCAGCCCCAGCATTTT
CDR3 protein: CASSSRTGGRSQPQHF

D gene: TRBD2
CDR3 length: 16
V gene: TRBV5-1
J gene: TRBJ2-1
clone size: -
CDR3 DNA: TGCGCCAGCAGCTTGGTTCTAGCGGGAGGGCTCAATGAGCAGTTCTTC
CDR3 protein: CASSLVLAGGLNEQFF

D gene: TRBD1
CDR3 length: 15
V gene: TRBV18
J gene: TRBJ2-1
clone size: -
CDR3 DNA: TGTGCCAGCTCACCACGGACAGGGGGCTACCATGAGCAGTTCTTC
CDR3 protein: CASSPRTGGYHEQFF

D gene: TRBD1
CDR3 length: 15
V gene: TRBV18
J gene: TRBJ2-7
clone size: -
CDR3 DNA: TGTGCCAGCTCACCGTCGGAAGGGACAGGTCTCGAGCAGTACTTC
CDR3 protein: CASSPSEGTGLEQYF

D gene: TRBD1
CDR3 length: 17
V gene: TRBV5-1
J gene: TRBJ1-1
clone size: -
CDR3 DNA: TGCGCCAGCAGCGCCGGGACAGGGGGCCCGCTGGGCACTGAAGCTTTCTTT
CDR3 protein: CASSAGTGGPLGTEAFF

D gene: TRBD1
CDR3 length: 14
V gene: TRBV18
J gene: TRBJ1-5
clone size: -
CDR3 DNA: TGTGCCAGCTCACTACAGGGGGCGGCTCAGCCCCAGCATTTT
CDR3 protein: CASSLQGAAQPQHF

D gene: -
CDR3 length: 16
V gene: TRBV5-1
J gene: TRBJ2-3
clone size: -
CDR3 DNA: TGCGCCAGCAGCTTGGGGGGAGCGAGCACCACAGATACGCAGTATTTT
CDR3 protein: CASSLGGASTTDTQYF

D gene: -
CDR3 length: 12
V gene: TRBV2
J gene: TRBJ1-6
clone size: -
CDR3 DNA: TGTGCCAGCGTTCTCGAAAATTCACCCCTCCACTTT
CDR3 protein: CASVLENSPLHF

D gene: -
CDR3 length: 13
V gene: TRBV19
J gene: TRBJ2-5
clone size: -
CDR3 DNA: TGTGCCAGTAGTAGGCACCGGTCAGAGACCCAGTACTTC
CDR3 protein: CASSRHRSETQYF

D gene: -
CDR3 length: 12
V gene: TRBV12-3/TRBV12-4
J gene: TRBJ2-2
clone size: -
CDR3 DNA: TGTGCCAGCAGGACTAGAACCGGGGAGCTGTTTTTT
CDR3 protein: CASRTRTGELFF

D gene: -
CDR3 length: 12
V gene: TRBV7-2
J gene: TRBJ2-5
clone size: -
CDR3 DNA: TGTGCCAGCAGCTCTCAAAAAGAGACCCAGTACTTC
CDR3 protein: CASSSQKETQYF

D gene: TRBD1
CDR3 length: 14
V gene: TRBV25-1
J gene: TRBJ2-3
clone size: -
CDR3 DNA: TGTGCCAGCAGTGTGACAGGGAGCACAGATACGCAGTATTTT
CDR3 protein: CASSVTGSTDTQYF

D gene: -
CDR3 length: 13
V gene: TRBV16
J gene: TRBJ2-7
clone size: few
CDR3 DNA: TGTGCCAGCAGCCAAATGGAAGGCCACGAGCAGTACTTC
CDR3 protein: CASSQMEGHEQYF

D gene: TRBD1
CDR3 length: 14
V gene: TRBV2
J gene: TRBJ2-7
clone size: -
CDR3 DNA: TGTGCCAGCAGGGGACAGGGGGTCTCCTACGAGCAGTACTTC
CDR3 protein: CASRGQGVSYEQYF

D gene: -
CDR3 length: 14
V gene: TRBV5-8
J gene: TRBJ1-5
clone size: -
CDR3 DNA: TGTGCCAGCAGCTTGGGGCAGGTCAATCAGCCCCAGCATTTT
CDR3 protein: CASSLGQVNQPQHF

D gene: -
CDR3 length: 11
V gene: TRBV28
J gene: TRBJ2-1
clone size: -
CDR3 DNA: TGTGCCAGCAGTTTTGTCCATGAGCAGTTCTTC
CDR3 protein: CASSFVHEQFF

D gene: -
CDR3 length: 16
V gene: TRBV5-6
J gene: TRBJ1-5
clone size: few
CDR3 DNA: TGTGCCAGCAGCTTGTACGGGGCGGGGGGCAATCAGCCCCAGCATTTT
CDR3 protein: CASSLYGAGGNQPQHF

D gene: -
CDR3 length: 17
V gene: TRBV3-1/TRBV3-2
J gene: TRBJ1-5
clone size: -
CDR3 DNA: TGTGCCAGCAGCCAAGAGTATCAGGGACTAGGCAATCAGCCCCAGCATTTT
CDR3 protein: CASSQEYQGLGNQPQHF

D gene: -
CDR3 length: 13
V gene: TRBV12-5
J gene: TRBJ2-1
clone size: -
CDR3 DNA: TGTGCTAGTGGCAGACAAAGCCTTAATGAGCAGTTCTTC
CDR3 protein: CASGRQSLNEQFF

D gene: TRBD1
CDR3 length: 16
V gene: TRBV7-2
J gene: TRBJ2-2
clone size: -
CDR3 DNA: TGTGCCAGCAGCTTAGTTGGGACAGGGTATTCCGGGGAGCTGTTTTTT
CDR3 protein: CASSLVGTGYSGELFF

D gene: TRBD1
CDR3 length: 14
V gene: TRBV5-1
J gene: TRBJ1-1
clone size: -
CDR3 DNA: TGCGCCAGCAGCGTAGGGACAGGGAGAACTGAAGCTTTCTTT
CDR3 protein: CASSVGTGRTEAFF

D gene: TRBD1
CDR3 length: 15
V gene: TRBV6-5
J gene: TRBJ2-2
clone size: -
CDR3 DNA: TGTGCCAGCAGTTACTCCACAGGGGTCACCGGGGAGCTGTTTTTT
CDR3 protein: CASSYSTGVTGELFF

D gene: TRBD2
CDR3 length: 16
V gene: TRBV5-6
J gene: TRBJ2-2
clone size: -
CDR3 DNA: TGTGCCAGCAGCCCAGGACTAGCGGGTGCTACCGGGGAGCTGTTTTTT
CDR3 protein: CASSPGLAGATGELFF

D gene: -
CDR3 length: 15
V gene: TRBV18
J gene: TRBJ1-5
clone size: once
CDR3 DNA: TGTGCCAGCTCCCCTCGGGACACTGTAGTTCAGCCCCAGCATTTT
CDR3 protein: CASSPRDTVVQPQHF

D gene: -
CDR3 length: 14
V gene: TRBV6-8
J gene: TRBJ1-1
clone size: -
CDR3 DNA: TGTGCCAGCATGGGAGGACCGGTCGACACTGAAGCTTTCTTT
CDR3 protein: CASMGGPVDTEAFF

D gene: -
CDR3 length: 13
V gene: TRBV7-9
J gene: TRBJ1-2
clone size: -
CDR3 DNA: TGTGCCAGCAGCTTAGATCAGGGCGCGGGCTACACCTTC
CDR3 protein: CASSLDQGAGYTF

D gene: TRBD1
CDR3 length: 13
V gene: TRBV27
J gene: TRBJ1-3
clone size: -
CDR3 DNA: TGTGCCAGCAGTAAGACAGGGGTGAACACCATATATTTT
CDR3 protein: CASSKTGVNTIYF

D gene: TRBD2
CDR3 length: 12
V gene: TRBV10-3
J gene: TRBJ2-1
clone size: -
CDR3 DNA: TGTGCCACCGGACTAGCGGGGAATGAGCAGTTCTTC
CDR3 protein: CATGLAGNEQFF

D gene: -
CDR3 length: 15
V gene: TRBV19
J gene: TRBJ1-2
clone size: -
CDR3 DNA: TGTGCCAGTAGTTCAATCAACACAGGGATCTATGGCTACACCTTC
CDR3 protein: CASSSINTGIYGYTF

D gene: TRBD1
CDR3 length: 15
V gene: TRBV10-3
J gene: TRBJ1-2
clone size: -
CDR3 DNA: TGTGCCATCAGGCGGACAGGGACGGCTAACTATGGCTACACCTTC
CDR3 protein: CAIRRTGTANYGYTF

D gene: -
CDR3 length: 16
V gene: TRBV27
J gene: TRBJ1-6
clone size: -
CDR3 DNA: TGTGCCAGCACAAGTTCTTGGGACAAAGGGGCTTCACCCCTCCACTTT
CDR3 protein: CASTSSWDKGASPLHF

D gene: -
CDR3 length: 15
V gene: TRBV2
J gene: TRBJ2-5
clone size: -
CDR3 DNA: TGTGCCAGCAGTGACCCCGCCAGGTACCAAGAGACCCAGTACTTC
CDR3 protein: CASSDPARYQETQYF

D gene: -
CDR3 length: 16
V gene: TRBV5-5
J gene: TRBJ1-1
clone size: -
CDR3 DNA: TGTGCCAGCAGCTTCGGGAGAGGCGGACCGAACACTGAAGCTTTCTTT
CDR3 protein: CASSFGRGGPNTEAFF

D gene: -
CDR3 length: 13
V gene: TRBV30
J gene: TRBJ2-2
clone size: -
CDR3 DNA: TGTGCCTGGAGTCCTCGGGTAGCCGGGGAGCTGTTTTTT
CDR3 protein: CAWSPRVAGELFF

D gene: -
CDR3 length: 13
V gene: TRBV7-2
J gene: TRBJ1-1
clone size: -
CDR3 DNA: TGTGCCAGCAGCTTGGACAAGTGGACTGAAGCTTTCTTT
CDR3 protein: CASSLDKWTEAFF

D gene: -
CDR3 length: 12
V gene: TRBV6-5
J gene: TRBJ2-3
clone size: -
CDR3 DNA: TGTGCCAGCAGTCCCCGGTCAGATACGCAGTATTTT
CDR3 protein: CASSPRSDTQYF

D gene: -
CDR3 length: 15
V gene: TRBV23-1
J gene: TRBJ1-4
clone size: few
CDR3 DNA: TGCGCCAGCAGTCACAGGGGAGAGGGCGATGAAAAACTGTTTTTT
CDR3 protein: CASSHRGEGDEKLFF

D gene: TRBD1
CDR3 length: 15
V gene: TRBV27
J gene: TRBJ1-5
clone size: few
CDR3 DNA: TGTGCCAGCAGTTTCGGGACAGGGTTAGATCAGCCCCAGCATTTT
CDR3 protein: CASSFGTGLDQPQHF

D gene: TRBD1
CDR3 length: 13
V gene: TRBV7-2
J gene: TRBJ1-1
clone size: -
CDR3 DNA: TGTGCCAGCAGCCATGGGACAGGCACTGAAGCTTTCTTT
CDR3 protein: CASSHGTGTEAFF

D gene: -
CDR3 length: 17
V gene: TRBV9
J gene: TRBJ1-2
clone size: -
CDR3 DNA: TGTGCCAGCAGCGTCACCCCCGCCCCAGGGAAAAACTATGGCTACACCTTC
CDR3 protein: CASSVTPAPGKNYGYTF

D gene: TRBD1
CDR3 length: 14
V gene: TRBV28
J gene: TRBJ2-2
clone size: -
CDR3 DNA: TGTGCCAGGACGGGACAGGGTATCACCGGGGAGCTGTTTTTT
CDR3 protein: CARTGQGITGELFF

D gene: TRBD2
CDR3 length: 15
V gene: TRBV28
J gene: TRBJ2-7
clone size: -
CDR3 DNA: TGTGCCAGCAGTCCCGGACTAGCGGAAACCTACGAGCAGTACTTC
CDR3 protein: CASSPGLAETYEQYF

D gene: -
CDR3 length: 14
V gene: TRBV9
J gene: TRBJ2-7
clone size: once
CDR3 DNA: TGTGCCAGCAGTCAGCAGGTCGGAACCTACGAGCAGTACTTC
CDR3 protein: CASSQQVGTYEQYF

D gene: -
CDR3 length: 12
V gene: TRBV7-9
J gene: TRBJ2-5
clone size: -
CDR3 DNA: TGTGCCAGCAGCTTGGAACAAGGGACCCAGTACTTC
CDR3 protein: CASSLEQGTQYF

D gene: -
CDR3 length: 11
V gene: TRBV27
J gene: TRBJ2-7
clone size: -
CDR3 DNA: TGTGCCAGCAGTTCCACCTACGAGCAGTACTTC
CDR3 protein: CASSSTYEQYF

D gene: -
CDR3 length: 12
V gene: TRBV11-2
J gene: TRBJ2-7
clone size: -
CDR3 DNA: TGTGCCAGCAGCTCGGGACGAAGCGAGCAGTACTTC
CDR3 protein: CASSSGRSEQYF

D gene: -
CDR3 length: 16
V gene: TRBV5-4
J gene: TRBJ2-7
clone size: -
CDR3 DNA: TGTGCCAGCAGCTTTAGTAGCACGGGACACGTTTACGAGCAGTACTTC
CDR3 protein: CASSFSSTGHVYEQYF

D gene: TRBD2
CDR3 length: 14
V gene: TRBV19
J gene: TRBJ2-1
clone size: -
CDR3 DNA: TGTGCTAGCTCGGTTGGAAGCGGGATCAATGAGCAGTTCTTC
CDR3 protein: CASSVGSGINEQFF

D gene: -
CDR3 length: 15
V gene: TRBV24-1
J gene: TRBJ2-3
clone size: -
CDR3 DNA: TGTGCCACCAGAGATCGAGTGGGAAGAGGAGATACGCAGTATTTT
CDR3 protein: CATRDRVGRGDTQYF

D gene: -
CDR3 length: 16
V gene: TRBV6-5
J gene: TRBJ1-1
clone size: -
CDR3 DNA: TGTGCCAGCAGTTACTCAAGTCTAGCACATCACACTGAAGCTTTCTTT
CDR3 protein: CASSYSSLAHHTEAFF

D gene: -
CDR3 length: 13
V gene: TRBV19
J gene: TRBJ1-1
clone size: once
CDR3 DNA: TGTGCCAGTAGCTTGGAAGTTAACACTGAAGCTTTCTTT
CDR3 protein: CASSLEVNTEAFF

D gene: TRBD1
CDR3 length: 15
V gene: TRBV3-1/TRBV3-2
J gene: TRBJ1-2
clone size: -
CDR3 DNA: TGTGCCAGCAGCAACCGACAGGGGGAGGGAGGTGGCTACACCTTC
CDR3 protein: CASSNRQGEGGGYTF

D gene: -
CDR3 length: 16
V gene: TRBV19
J gene: TRBJ1-2
clone size: -
CDR3 DNA: TGTGCCAGTAGTATTGAGGCCGCAGGAGCTAACTATGGCTACACCTTC
CDR3 protein: CASSIEAAGANYGYTF